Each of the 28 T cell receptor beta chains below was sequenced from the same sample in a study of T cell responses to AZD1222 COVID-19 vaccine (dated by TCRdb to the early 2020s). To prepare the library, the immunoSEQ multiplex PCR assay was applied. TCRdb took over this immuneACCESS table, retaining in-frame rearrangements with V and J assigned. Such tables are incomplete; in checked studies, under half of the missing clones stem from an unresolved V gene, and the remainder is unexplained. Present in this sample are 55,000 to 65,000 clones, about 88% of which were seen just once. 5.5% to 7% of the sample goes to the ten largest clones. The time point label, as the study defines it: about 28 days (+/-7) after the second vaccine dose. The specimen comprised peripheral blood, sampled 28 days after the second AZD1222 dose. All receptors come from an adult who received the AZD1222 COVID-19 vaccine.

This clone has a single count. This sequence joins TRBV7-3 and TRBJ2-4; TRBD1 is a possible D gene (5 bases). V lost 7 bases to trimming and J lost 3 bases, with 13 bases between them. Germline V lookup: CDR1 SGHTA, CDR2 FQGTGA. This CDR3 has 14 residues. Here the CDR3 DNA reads TGTGCCAGCAAAGTACACAGGTTCAAAAACATTCAGTACTTC. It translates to CASKVHRFKNIQYF.

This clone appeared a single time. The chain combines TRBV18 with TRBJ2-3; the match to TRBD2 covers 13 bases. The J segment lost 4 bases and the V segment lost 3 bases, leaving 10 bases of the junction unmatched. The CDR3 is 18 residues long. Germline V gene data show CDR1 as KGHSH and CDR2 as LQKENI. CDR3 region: CASSPKLGTSGVADTQYF. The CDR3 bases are TGTGCCAGCTCACCGAAGTTGGGGACTAGCGGGGTGGCAGATACGCAGTATTTT.

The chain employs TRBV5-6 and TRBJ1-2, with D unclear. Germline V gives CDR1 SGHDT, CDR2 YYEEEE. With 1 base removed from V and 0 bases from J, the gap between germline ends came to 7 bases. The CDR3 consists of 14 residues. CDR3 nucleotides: TGTGCCAGCAGCTTGCCAAAAGCTAACTATGGCTACACCTTC. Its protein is CASSLPKANYGYTF.

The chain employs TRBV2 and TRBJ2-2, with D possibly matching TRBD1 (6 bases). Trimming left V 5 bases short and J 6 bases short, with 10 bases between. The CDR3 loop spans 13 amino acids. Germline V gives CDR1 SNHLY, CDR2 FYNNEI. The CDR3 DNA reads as TGTGCCAGCAGTTCACAGGGTGCCGGGGAGCTGTTTTTT. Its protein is CASSSQGAGELFF.

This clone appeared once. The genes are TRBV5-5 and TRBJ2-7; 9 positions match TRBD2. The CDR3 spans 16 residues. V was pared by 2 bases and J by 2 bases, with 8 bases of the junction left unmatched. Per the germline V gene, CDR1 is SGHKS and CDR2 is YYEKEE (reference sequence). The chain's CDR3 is CASSLTIAGAPYEQYF. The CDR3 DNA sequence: TGTGCCAGCAGCTTAACGATAGCGGGGGCACCCTACGAGCAGTACTTC.

The chain's CDR3 is CASSGGRHRGDQPQHF. Written as DNA, the CDR3 is TGTGCCAGCAGTGGGGGCCGACATCGGGGGGATCAGCCCCAGCATTTT. The chain couples TRBV6-1 to TRBJ1-5, with D possibly being TRBD1 (5 bases). Trimming stripped 4 bases from V and 5 bases from J, with 18 bases between. This CDR3 comprises 16 residues. Germline V gene sequence: CDR1 MNHNS, CDR2 SASEGT.

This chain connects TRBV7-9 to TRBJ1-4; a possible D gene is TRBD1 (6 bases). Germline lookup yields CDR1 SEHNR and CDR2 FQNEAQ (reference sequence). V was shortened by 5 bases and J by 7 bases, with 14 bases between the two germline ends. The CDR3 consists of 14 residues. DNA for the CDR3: TGTGCCAGCAGCCTAAGGACAGAATTTGAAAAACTGTTTTTT. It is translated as CASSLRTEFEKLFF. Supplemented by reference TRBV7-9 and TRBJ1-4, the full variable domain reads DTGVSQNPRHKITKRGQNVTFRCDPISEHNRLYWYRQTLGQGPEFLTYFQNEAQLEKSRLLSDRFSAERPKGSFSTLEIQRTEQGDSAMYLCASSLRTEFEKLFFGSGTQLSVL.

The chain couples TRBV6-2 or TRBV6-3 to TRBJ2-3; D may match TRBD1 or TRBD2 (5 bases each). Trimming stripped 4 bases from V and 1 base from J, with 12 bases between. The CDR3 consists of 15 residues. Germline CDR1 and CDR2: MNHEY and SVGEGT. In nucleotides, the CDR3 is TGTGCCAGCAGTTGGGATCGGGACGGCACAGATACGCAGTATTTT. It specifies CASSWDRDGTDTQYF.

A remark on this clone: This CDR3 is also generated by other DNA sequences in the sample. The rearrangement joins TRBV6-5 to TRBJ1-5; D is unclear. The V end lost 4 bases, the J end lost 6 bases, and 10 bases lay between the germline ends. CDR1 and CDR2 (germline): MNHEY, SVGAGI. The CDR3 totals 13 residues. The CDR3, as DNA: TGTGCCAGCAGTTCCACGGGCGGTCAGCCCCAGCATTTT. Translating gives CASSSTGGQPQHF.

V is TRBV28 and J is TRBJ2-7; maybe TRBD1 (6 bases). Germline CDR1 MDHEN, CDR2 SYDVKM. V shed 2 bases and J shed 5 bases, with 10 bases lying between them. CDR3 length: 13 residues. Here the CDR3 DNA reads TGTGCCAGCAGTTTACAACAGGGTCACGAGCAGTACTTC. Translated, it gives CASSLQQGHEQYF.

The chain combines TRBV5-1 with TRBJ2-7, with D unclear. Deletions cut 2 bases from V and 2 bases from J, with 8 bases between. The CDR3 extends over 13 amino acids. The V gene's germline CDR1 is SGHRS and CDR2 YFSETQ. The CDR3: CASSFWGPYEQYF. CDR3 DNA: TGCGCCAGCAGCTTCTGGGGTCCCTACGAGCAGTACTTC.

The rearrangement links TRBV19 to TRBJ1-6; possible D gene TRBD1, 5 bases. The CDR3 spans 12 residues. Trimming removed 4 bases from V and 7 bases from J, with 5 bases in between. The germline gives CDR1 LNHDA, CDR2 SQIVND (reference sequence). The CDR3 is CASSTGNSPLHF. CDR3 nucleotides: TGTGCCAGTAGTACAGGGAATTCACCCCTCCACTTT.

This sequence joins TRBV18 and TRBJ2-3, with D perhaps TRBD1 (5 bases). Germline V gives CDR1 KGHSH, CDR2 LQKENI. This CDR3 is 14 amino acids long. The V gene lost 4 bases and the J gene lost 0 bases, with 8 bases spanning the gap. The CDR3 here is CASSRQTSTDTQYF. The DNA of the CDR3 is TGTGCCAGCTCACGACAGACTAGCACAGATACGCAGTATTTT.

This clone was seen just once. CDR3 region: CASRRAGARSILGEQFF. The CDR3 DNA follows: TGTGCCAGCAGAAGAGCGGGGGCCCGGAGTATTTTGGGTGAGCAGTTCTTC. The rearrangement uses TRBV2 and TRBJ2-1; 8 nucleotides match TRBD2. CDR1 and CDR2 from the germline V gene are SNHLY and FYNNEI. Trimming took 6 bases from V and 9 from J; bases not matched to a gene: 19. The CDR3 length is 17 residues.

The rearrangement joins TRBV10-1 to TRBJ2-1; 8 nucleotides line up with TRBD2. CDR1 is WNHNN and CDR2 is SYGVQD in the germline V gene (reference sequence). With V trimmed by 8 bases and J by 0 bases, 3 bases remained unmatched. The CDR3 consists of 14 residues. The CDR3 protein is CASASGGSYNEQFF. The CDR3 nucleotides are TGCGCCAGCGCAAGCGGGGGCTCCTACAATGAGCAGTTCTTC.

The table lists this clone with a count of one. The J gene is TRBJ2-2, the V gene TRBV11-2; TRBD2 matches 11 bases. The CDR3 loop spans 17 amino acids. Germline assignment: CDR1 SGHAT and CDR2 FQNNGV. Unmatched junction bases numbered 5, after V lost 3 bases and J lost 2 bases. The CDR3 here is CASSFVAGGPNTGELFF. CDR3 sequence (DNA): TGTGCCAGCAGCTTCGTAGCGGGAGGGCCAAACACCGGGGAGCTGTTTTTT.

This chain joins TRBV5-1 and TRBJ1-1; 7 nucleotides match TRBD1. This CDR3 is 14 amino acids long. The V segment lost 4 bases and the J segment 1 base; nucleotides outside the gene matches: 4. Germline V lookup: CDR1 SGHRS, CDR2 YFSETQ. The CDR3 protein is CASSVGGQNTEAFF. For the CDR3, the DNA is TGCGCCAGCAGCGTAGGGGGCCAGAACACTGAAGCTTTCTTT.

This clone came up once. CDR3 in DNA: TGCGCCAGCAGCCAGGGGCAGGGGGCAAATACGCAGTATTTT. Its translation is CASSQGQGANTQYF. The chain carries TRBV4-3 and TRBJ2-3; 8 bases match TRBD1. The CDR3 consists of 14 residues. Germline CDR1 LGHNA, CDR2 YSLEER. With 3 bases clipped from V and 7 bases from J, the junction kept 6 bases outside the gene matches.

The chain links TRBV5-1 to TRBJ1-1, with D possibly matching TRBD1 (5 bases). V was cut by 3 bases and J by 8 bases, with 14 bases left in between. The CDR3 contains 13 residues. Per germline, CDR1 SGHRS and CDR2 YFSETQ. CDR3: CASSSVQAGEAFF. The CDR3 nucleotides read TGCGCCAGCAGCTCAGTTCAGGCAGGGGAAGCTTTCTTT.

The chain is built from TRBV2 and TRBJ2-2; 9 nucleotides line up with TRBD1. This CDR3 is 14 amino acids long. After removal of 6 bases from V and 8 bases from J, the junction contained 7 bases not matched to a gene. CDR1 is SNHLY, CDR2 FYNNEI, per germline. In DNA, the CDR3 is TGTGCCAGCAGCCTGGGACAGGGCTATGGGGAGCTGTTTTTT. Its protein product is CASSLGQGYGELFF.

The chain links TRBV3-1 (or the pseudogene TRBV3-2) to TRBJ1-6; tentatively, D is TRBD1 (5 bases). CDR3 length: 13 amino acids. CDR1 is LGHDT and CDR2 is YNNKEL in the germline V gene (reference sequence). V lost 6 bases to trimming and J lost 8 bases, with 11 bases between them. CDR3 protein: CASSFQGDSPLHF. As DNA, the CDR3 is TGTGCCAGCAGTTTCCAGGGAGATTCACCCCTCCACTTT.

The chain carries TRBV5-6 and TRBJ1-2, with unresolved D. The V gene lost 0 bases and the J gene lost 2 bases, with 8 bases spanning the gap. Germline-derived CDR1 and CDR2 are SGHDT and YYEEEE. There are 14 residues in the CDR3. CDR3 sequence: CASSLVALNYGYTF. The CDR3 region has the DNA TGTGCCAGCAGCTTGGTGGCGTTAAACTATGGCTACACCTTC.

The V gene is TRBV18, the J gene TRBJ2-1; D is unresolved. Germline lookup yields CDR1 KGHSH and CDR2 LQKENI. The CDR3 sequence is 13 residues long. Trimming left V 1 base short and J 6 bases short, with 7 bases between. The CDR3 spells CASSPLAPNEQFF. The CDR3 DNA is TGTGCCAGCTCACCACTCGCGCCCAATGAGCAGTTCTTC.

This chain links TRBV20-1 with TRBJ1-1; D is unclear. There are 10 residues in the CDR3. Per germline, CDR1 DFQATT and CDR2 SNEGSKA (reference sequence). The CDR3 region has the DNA TGCAGGGCCGGGGAGTCTGAAGCTTTCTTT. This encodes CRAGESEAFF.

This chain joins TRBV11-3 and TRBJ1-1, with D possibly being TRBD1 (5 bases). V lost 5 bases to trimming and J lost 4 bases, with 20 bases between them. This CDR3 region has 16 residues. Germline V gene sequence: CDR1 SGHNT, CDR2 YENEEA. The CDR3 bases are TGTGCCAGCAGCCATCGAGGCAGGGATAGGAGCACTGAAGCTTTCTTT. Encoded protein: CASSHRGRDRSTEAFF.

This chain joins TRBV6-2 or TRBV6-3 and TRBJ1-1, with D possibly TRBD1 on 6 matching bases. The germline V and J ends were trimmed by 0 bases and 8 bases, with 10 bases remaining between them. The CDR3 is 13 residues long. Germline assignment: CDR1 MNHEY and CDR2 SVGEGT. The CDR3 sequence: CASSYSKGTEAFF. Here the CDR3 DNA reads TGTGCCAGCAGTTACTCGAAGGGGACAGAAGCTTTCTTT.

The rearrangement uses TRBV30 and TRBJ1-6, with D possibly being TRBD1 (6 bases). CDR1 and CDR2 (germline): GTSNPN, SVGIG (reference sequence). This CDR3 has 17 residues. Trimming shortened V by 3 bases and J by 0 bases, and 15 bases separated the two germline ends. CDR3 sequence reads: CAWRGHRESSYNSPLHF. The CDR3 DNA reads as TGTGCCTGGAGGGGACACAGGGAGAGCTCCTATAATTCACCCCTCCACTTT.

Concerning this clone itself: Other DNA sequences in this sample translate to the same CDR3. The CDR3 loop reads CASSLAAAYEQYF. Written as DNA, the CDR3 is TGTGCCAGCAGCTTAGCAGCCGCCTACGAGCAGTACTTC. The V gene is TRBV7-9, the J gene TRBJ2-7; D is unresolved. Per germline, CDR1 SEHNR and CDR2 FQNEAQ (reference sequence). V dropped 0 bases and J dropped 2 bases, with 5 bases sitting between them. This CDR3 region has 13 residues.